These T cell receptor beta chains were read from a single sample in a study of T cell changes during pregnancy in multiple sclerosis. Here immunoSEQ multiplex PCR was the method, and the copy in TCRdb shows in-frame clones only, minus some. The sample has 25,000 to 30,000 clones, around 90% seen once. Sequences were derived from CD4+ T cells from peripheral blood mononuclear cells, sampled in the first trimester of pregnancy. The receptors originated from a female donor in good health, enrolled as a control in a pregnancy study. Each CDR3 is given with its conserved first and last residue. The order of the fields is D gene, clone size, V gene, J gene, CDR3 DNA, CDR3 protein. A D gene is named only where the DNA matches it firmly. Expanded clones get a size class; other rows say once, few or many, or leave the size out.

.	.	TRBV27	TRBJ2-2	TGTGCCAGCAGTTCCTACTTGAACACCGGGGAGCTGTTTTTT	CASSSYLNTGELFF
.	.	TRBV10-2	TRBJ2-1	TGCGCCAGCGAACCCGCGGACAGCTACAATGAGCAGTTCTTC	CASEPADSYNEQFF
.	.	TRBV20-1	TRBJ2-1	TGCAGTGCCTCCAACAACAATGAGCAGTTCTTC	CSASNNNEQFF
TRBD1	.	TRBV29-1	TRBJ2-1	TGCAGCGCCCAGGACAGGGGGGTTTACAATGAGCAGTTCTTC	CSAQDRGVYNEQFF
TRBD2	.	TRBV14	TRBJ2-3	TGTGCCAGCAGCCAAGGAATAGCGGGAGGGCCCACAGATACGCAGTATTTT	CASSQGIAGGPTDTQYF
TRBD2	.	TRBV4-1	TRBJ2-3	TGCGCCAGCAGCCAAGCGGGACTAGTGGACGATACGCAGTATTTT	CASSQAGLVDDTQYF
.	.	TRBV6-6	TRBJ1-5	TGTGCCAGCAGTTACATTCAGGGGCAGGGCAATCAGCCCCAGCATTTT	CASSYIQGQGNQPQHF
.	.	TRBV15	TRBJ2-7	TGTGCCACCAGCAGACCTCCCTACTTGCGAAATTACGAGCAGTACTTC	CATSRPPYLRNYEQYF
.	once	TRBV28	TRBJ2-5	TGTGCCAGCAGCCTAACCCGTGAGACCCAGTACTTC	CASSLTRETQYF
TRBD2	.	TRBV5-1	TRBJ2-3	TGCGCCAGCAGCTTGATTGAGCGGGGGGCCACAGATACGCAGTATTTT	CASSLIERGATDTQYF
TRBD1	.	TRBV2	TRBJ1-1	TGTGCCAGCAAGCTGGACAGGAAAAACACTGAAGCTTTCTTT	CASKLDRKNTEAFF
.	.	TRBV23-1	TRBJ2-7	TGCGCCAGCAGTCAATCGCAGGTCCGCGAGCAGTACTTC	CASSQSQVREQYF
TRBD1	.	TRBV30	TRBJ1-5	TGTGCCTGGAGTGTGGGACAGGGCAATCAGCCCCAGCATTTT	CAWSVGQGNQPQHF
TRBD1	.	TRBV5-1	TRBJ1-1	TGCGCCAGCAGCCTTGGACAGGGGGCAAACTTGAACACTGAAGCTTTCTTT	CASSLGQGANLNTEAFF
TRBD2	.	TRBV18	TRBJ2-7	TGTGCCAGCTCACCTCAACTAGCGGGATCAACAATCTCCTACGAGCAGTACTTC	CASSPQLAGSTISYEQYF
.	.	TRBV29-1	TRBJ1-5	TGCAGCGCCTTGGACAGACCCAATCAGCCCCAGCATTTT	CSALDRPNQPQHF
.	.	TRBV28	TRBJ1-1	TGTGCCAGCAGTTTCGCGGGGGTTTTTGCTTTCTTT	CASSFAGVFAFF
.	.	TRBV2	TRBJ2-1	TGTGCCAGCTTTAGGCGGGACAGCCCCTACAATGAGCAGTTCTTC	CASFRRDSPYNEQFF
.	.	TRBV5-1	TRBJ1-1	TGCGCCAGCAGCTTATGGACAGAGGACACTGAAGCTTTCTTT	CASSLWTEDTEAFF
.	.	TRBV27	TRBJ2-3	TGTGCCAGCAGTTCCAAGACTAGCACAGATACGCAGTATTTT	CASSSKTSTDTQYF
TRBD2	.	TRBV19	TRBJ2-3	TGTGCCAGTTACAGCGGGAGTTGGACAGATACGCAGTATTTT	CASYSGSWTDTQYF
.	once	TRBV5-5	TRBJ1-3	TGTGCCAGCAGCTTGAACCATCCTACCACCATATATTTT	CASSLNHPTTIYF
.	.	TRBV6-1	TRBJ1-2	TGTGCCAGCACCGAGAAGGGAGCCCCTAACTATGGCTACACCTTC	CASTEKGAPNYGYTF
TRBD2	.	TRBV5-6	TRBJ2-7	TGTGCCAGCAGCTTGGCGGCTAGCGGGTACTACGAGCAGTACTTC	CASSLAASGYYEQYF
.	once	TRBV18	TRBJ1-5	TGTGCCAGCTCACGGGACATGTTGGGGGAGCCCCAGCATTTT	CASSRDMLGEPQHF
TRBD1	.	TRBV9	TRBJ2-7	TGTGCCAGCAGCGCGACAGGGGGCGCCCCCGGGGAGCAGTACTTC	CASSATGGAPGEQYF
.	.	TRBV28	TRBJ1-1	TGTGCCAGCATGAACAGTTATAAAGCTTTCTTT	CASMNSYKAFF
.	.	TRBV7-9	TRBJ2-1	TGTGCCAGCAGCCTTGGCCAAGTGGGCGCCAATGAGCAGTTCTTC	CASSLGQVGANEQFF
.	once	TRBV1	TRBJ2-5	TGCACCAGCAGCCATGGGCGAGGCCGAACGGGGGAGACCCAGTACTTC	CTSSHGRGRTGETQYF
.	.	TRBV28	TRBJ2-3	TGTGCCAGCAGTTGGGGGCATAACGATGTATATACGCAGTATTTT	CASSWGHNDVYTQYF
TRBD1	.	TRBV16	TRBJ2-5	TGTGCCAGCAGCCTCAGGGGGAAAGGAGAGACCCAGTACTTC	CASSLRGKGETQYF
TRBD1	few	TRBV2	TRBJ1-1	TGTGCCAGCAGTGGGGGACAGTACACTGAAGCTTTCTTT	CASSGGQYTEAFF
TRBD1	.	TRBV19	TRBJ2-2	TGTGCCAGTAGTATTCAGGGGGACACCGGGGAGCTGTTTTTT	CASSIQGDTGELFF
TRBD2	.	TRBV6-5	TRBJ2-1	TGTGCCAGCAGTCGGGGCGGGAGCCCCTACAATGAGCAGTTCTTC	CASSRGGSPYNEQFF
TRBD2	.	TRBV18	TRBJ2-1	TGTGCCAGCTCAGACCGGAGCGGGATTTACAATGAGCAGTTCTTC	CASSDRSGIYNEQFF
.	.	TRBV5-1	TRBJ2-7	TGCGCCAGCAGCAAGGCCTATGGTAGCGGATACGAGCAGTACTTC	CASSKAYGSGYEQYF
TRBD2	.	TRBV6-1	TRBJ2-1	TGTGCCAGCTATCGGGCCAGCGGGGGGTGGGGTGAGCAGTTCTTC	CASYRASGGWGEQFF
.	few	TRBV6-4	TRBJ2-1	TGTGCCAGCAGTGACGGCGCCGCGGGAAACAATGAGCAGTTCTTC	CASSDGAAGNNEQFF